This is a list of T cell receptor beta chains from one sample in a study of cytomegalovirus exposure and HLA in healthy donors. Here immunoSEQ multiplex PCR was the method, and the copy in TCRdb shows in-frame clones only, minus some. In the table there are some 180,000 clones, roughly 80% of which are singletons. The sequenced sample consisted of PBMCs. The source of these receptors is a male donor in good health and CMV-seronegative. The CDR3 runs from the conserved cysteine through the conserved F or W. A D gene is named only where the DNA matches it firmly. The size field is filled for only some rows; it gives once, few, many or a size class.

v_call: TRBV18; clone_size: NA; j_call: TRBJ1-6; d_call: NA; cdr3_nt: TGTGCCAGCCTGCGGGGGGGAGAATCACCCCTCCACTTT; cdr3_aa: CASLRGGESPLHF
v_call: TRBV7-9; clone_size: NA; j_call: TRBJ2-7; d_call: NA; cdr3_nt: TGTGCCAGCAGCCCCCCGGGAGTCTACGAGCAGTACTTC; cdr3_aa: CASSPPGVYEQYF
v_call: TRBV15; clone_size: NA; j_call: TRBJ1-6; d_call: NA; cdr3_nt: TGTGCCACCAGCCCCTCCTCCTATAATTCACCCCTCCACTTT; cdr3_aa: CATSPSSYNSPLHF
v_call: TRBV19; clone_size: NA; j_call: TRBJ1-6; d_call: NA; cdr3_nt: TGTGCCAGTAGTCCCTGGGCAGGGGCGTATAATTCACCCCTCCACTTT; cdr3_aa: CASSPWAGAYNSPLHF
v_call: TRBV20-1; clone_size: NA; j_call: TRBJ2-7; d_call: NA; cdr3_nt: TGCAGTGCCAGGGGTGCCTACGAGCAGTACTTC; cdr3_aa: CSARGAYEQYF
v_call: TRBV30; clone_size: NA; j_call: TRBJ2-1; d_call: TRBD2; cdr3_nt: TGTGCCTGGACTAGCGGGGGCACATACAATGAGCAGTTCTTC; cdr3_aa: CAWTSGGTYNEQFF
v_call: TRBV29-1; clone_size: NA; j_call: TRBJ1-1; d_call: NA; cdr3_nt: TGCAGCGTTGAAGGATACTTGAACACTGAAGCTTTCTTT; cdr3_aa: CSVEGYLNTEAFF
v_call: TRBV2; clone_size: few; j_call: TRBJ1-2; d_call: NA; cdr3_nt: TGTGCCAGCAGCTATCAGGGTAACTATGGCTACACCTTC; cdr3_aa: CASSYQGNYGYTF
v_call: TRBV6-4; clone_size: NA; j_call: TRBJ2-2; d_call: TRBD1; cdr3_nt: TGTGCCAGCAGCGACAGGGGAGGCGGGGAGCTGTTTTTT; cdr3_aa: CASSDRGGGELFF
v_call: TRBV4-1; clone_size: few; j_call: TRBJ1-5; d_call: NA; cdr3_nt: TGCGCCAGCAGCCAAGATGCGCGAGGAATCAAGCAGCCCCAGCATTTT; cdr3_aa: CASSQDARGIKQPQHF
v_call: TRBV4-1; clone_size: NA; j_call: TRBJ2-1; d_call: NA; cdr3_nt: TGCGCCAGCAGCCAGCGGGTTTTCACCAATGAGCAGTTCTTC; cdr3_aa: CASSQRVFTNEQFF
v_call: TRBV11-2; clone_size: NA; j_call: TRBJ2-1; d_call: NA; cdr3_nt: TGTGCCAGCAGCCTCGGACATTACAATGAGCAGTTCTTC; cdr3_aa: CASSLGHYNEQFF
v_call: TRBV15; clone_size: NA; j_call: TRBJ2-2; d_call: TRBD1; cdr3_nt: TGTGCCACCAGCAGATCCAGGGGGCTCACCGGGGAGCTGTTTTTT; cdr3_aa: CATSRSRGLTGELFF
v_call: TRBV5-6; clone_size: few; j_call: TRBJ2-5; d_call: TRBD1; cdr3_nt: TGTGCCAGCAAAGGGACAGGCTTTCAAGAGACCCAGTACTTC; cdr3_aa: CASKGTGFQETQYF
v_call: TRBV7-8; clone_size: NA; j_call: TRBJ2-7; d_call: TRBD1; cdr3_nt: TGTGCCAGCAGCTGGGGACAGGGAGGGTCCTACGAGCAGTACTTC; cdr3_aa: CASSWGQGGSYEQYF
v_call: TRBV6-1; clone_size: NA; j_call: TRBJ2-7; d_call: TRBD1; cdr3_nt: TGTGCCTCTGACAGGGGTGGATCCTACGAGCAGTACTTC; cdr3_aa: CASDRGGSYEQYF
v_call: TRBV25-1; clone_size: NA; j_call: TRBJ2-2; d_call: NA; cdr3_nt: TGTGCCAGCAGTGAATACCTGACCGGGGAGCTGTTTTTT; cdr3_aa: CASSEYLTGELFF
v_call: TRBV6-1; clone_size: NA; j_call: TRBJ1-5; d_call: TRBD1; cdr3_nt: TGTGCCAGCAGTTTGCCAGGGGGCGGTCAGCCCCAGCATTTT; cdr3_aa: CASSLPGGGQPQHF
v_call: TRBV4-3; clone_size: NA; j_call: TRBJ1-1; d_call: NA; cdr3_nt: TGCGCCAGCAGCCAAGAGCGGTCCCAGGGTTTCGGTGTCACTGAAGCTTTCTTT; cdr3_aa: CASSQERSQGFGVTEAFF
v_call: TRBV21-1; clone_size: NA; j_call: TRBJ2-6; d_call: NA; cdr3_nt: TGTGCCAGCAGCAAACGGCCCGGGACAGACCCGGCTGGGGCCAACGTCCTGACTTTC; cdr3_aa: CASSKRPGTDPAGANVLTF
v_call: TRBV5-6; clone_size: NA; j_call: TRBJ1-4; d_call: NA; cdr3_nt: TGTGCCAGCAGCCTTTGGCTGCCAGGAACAAAACTGTTTTTT; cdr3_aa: CASSLWLPGTKLFF
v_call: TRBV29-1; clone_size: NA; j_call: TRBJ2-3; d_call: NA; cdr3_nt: TGCAGCGTTGAAGTTTTTGGACACTCTTCGACAGATACGCAGTATTTT; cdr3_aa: CSVEVFGHSSTDTQYF
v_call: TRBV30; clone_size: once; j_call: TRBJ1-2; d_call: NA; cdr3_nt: TGTGCCTGGACCGTCTTTAACTATGGCTACACCTTC; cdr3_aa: CAWTVFNYGYTF
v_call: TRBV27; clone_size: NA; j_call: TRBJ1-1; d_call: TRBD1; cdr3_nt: TGTGCCAGCAGTTTATGGACAGGAGACGACCGGGGTGAAGCTTTCTTT; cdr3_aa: CASSLWTGDDRGEAFF
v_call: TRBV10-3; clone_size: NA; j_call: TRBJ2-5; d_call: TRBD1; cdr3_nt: TGTGCCATCAGTGAGGGCCACCAGGGGGAGCTACAAGAGACCCAGTACTTC; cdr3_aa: CAISEGHQGELQETQYF
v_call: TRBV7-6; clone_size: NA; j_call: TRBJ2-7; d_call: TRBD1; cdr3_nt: TGTGCCAGCAGCTTATGGGACAGCTACGAGCAGTACTTC; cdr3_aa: CASSLWDSYEQYF
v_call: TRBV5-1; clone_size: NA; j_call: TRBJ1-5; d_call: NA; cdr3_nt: TGCGCCAGCAGCTCACAGGGAGGGAGCAATCAGCCCCAGCATTTT; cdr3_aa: CASSSQGGSNQPQHF
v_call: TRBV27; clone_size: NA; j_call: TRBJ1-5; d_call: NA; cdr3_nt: TGTGCCAGCAGTTTAGGTGGGGAGGCGCGATACAATCAGCCCCAGCATTTT; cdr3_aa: CASSLGGEARYNQPQHF
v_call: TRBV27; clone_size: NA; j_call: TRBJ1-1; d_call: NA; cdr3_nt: TGTGCCAGCAGTTTGAGGGCCGGGTATGAAGCTTTCTTT; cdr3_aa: CASSLRAGYEAFF
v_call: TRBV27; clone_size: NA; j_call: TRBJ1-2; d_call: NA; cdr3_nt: TGTGCCAGCAGTTTAAGGGGCATGAATGGCTACACCTTC; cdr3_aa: CASSLRGMNGYTF
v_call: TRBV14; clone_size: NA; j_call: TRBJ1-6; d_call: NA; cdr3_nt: TGTGCCAGCGGGTGGGAGAATAATTCACCCCTCCACTTT; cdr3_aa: CASGWENNSPLHF
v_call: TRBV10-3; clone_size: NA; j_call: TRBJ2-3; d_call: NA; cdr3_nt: TGTGCCATCAGTGTAGGGGTTGCAGATACGCAGTATTTT; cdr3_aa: CAISVGVADTQYF
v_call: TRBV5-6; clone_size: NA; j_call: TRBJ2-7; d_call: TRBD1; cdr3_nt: TGTGCCAGCAGCTTGTGGGACAGATACTACGAGCAGTACTTC; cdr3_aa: CASSLWDRYYEQYF
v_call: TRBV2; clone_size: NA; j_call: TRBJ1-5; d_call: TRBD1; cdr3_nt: TGTGCCAGCAGTGAGTCTGGGACAGGGGGATATCAGCCCCAGCATTTT; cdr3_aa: CASSESGTGGYQPQHF
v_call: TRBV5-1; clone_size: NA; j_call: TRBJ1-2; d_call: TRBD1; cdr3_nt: TGCGCCAGCAGCTTGGAGGGGGCGACTGATTATGGCTACACCTTC; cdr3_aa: CASSLEGATDYGYTF
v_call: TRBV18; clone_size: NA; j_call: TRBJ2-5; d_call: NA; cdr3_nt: TGTGCCAGCCCGCCGGCGGGGACGACTAGGGTGGAGACCCAGTACTTC; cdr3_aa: CASPPAGTTRVETQYF
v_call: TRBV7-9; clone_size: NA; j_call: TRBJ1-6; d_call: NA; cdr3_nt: TGTGCCAGCAGCCCCCCGGGAGGAGCCTATAATTCACCCCTCCACTTT; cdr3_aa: CASSPPGGAYNSPLHF
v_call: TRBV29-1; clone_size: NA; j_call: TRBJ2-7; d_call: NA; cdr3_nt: TGCAGCGTGGCCCCTGTAAGCGGCCTTGGTCAGTACTTC; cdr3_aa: CSVAPVSGLGQYF
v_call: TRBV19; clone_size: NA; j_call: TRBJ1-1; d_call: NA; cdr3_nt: TGTGCCAGTAGTACTTACACTGAAGCTTTCTTT; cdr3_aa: CASSTYTEAFF
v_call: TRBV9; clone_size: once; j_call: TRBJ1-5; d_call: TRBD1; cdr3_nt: TGTGCCAGCAGCGTGACAGGGAGTAATCAGCCCCAGCATTTT; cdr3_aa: CASSVTGSNQPQHF
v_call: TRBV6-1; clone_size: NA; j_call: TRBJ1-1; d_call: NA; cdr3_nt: TGTGCCAGCAGTCGGACAGTAATGAACACTGAAGCTTTCTTT; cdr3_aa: CASSRTVMNTEAFF
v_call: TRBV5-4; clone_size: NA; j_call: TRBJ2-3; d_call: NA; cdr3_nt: TGTGCCAGCAGGGCCAGGAGGGGCAACACAGATACGCAGTATTTT; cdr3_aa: CASRARRGNTDTQYF
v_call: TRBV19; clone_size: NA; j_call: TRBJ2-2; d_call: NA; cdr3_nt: TGTGCCAGTAGTATCCGGCGGGGGAACACCGGGGAGCTGTTTTTT; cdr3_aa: CASSIRRGNTGELFF
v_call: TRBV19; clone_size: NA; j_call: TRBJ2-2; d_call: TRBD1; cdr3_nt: TGTGCCAGCGGACAGGGGAACACCGGGGAGCTGTTTTTT; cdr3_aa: CASGQGNTGELFF
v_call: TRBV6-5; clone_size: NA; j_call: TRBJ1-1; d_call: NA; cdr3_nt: TGTGCCAGCAGGCCGGACAGTCTCGGTAACACTGAAGCTTTCTTT; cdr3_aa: CASRPDSLGNTEAFF
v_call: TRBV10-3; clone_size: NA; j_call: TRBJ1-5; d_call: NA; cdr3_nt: TGTGCCATCAGGCCGACAGAGAATCAGCCCCAGCATTTT; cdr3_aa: CAIRPTENQPQHF
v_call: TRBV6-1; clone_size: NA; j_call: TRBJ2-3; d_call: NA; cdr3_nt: TGTGCCAGCAGTGGGCGGGAACGAAGCACAGATACGCAGTATTTT; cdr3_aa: CASSGRERSTDTQYF
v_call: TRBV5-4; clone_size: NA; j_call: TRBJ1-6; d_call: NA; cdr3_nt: TGTGCCAGCAGACTGGGGACTGGCGGGGAAGATAATTCACCCCTCCACTTT; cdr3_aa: CASRLGTGGEDNSPLHF
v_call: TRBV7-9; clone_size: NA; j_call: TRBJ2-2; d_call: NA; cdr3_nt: TGTGCCAGCAGCTCCGCCCTGAAGCTGAACACCGGGGAGCTGTTTTTT; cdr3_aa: CASSSALKLNTGELFF
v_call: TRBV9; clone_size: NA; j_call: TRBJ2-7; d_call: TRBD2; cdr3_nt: TGTGCCAGCAGCGTAGCAGCGGGGGGACGGTACGAGCAGTACTTC; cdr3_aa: CASSVAAGGRYEQYF
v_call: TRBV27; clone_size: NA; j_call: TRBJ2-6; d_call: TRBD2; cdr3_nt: TGTGCCACCTGTGTAGCGGGGGGGCCTTCTGGGGCCAACGTCCTGACTTTC; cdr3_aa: CATCVAGGPSGANVLTF
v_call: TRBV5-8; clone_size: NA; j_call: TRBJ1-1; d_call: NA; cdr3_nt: TGTGCCAGCAGCTTACAGGCGGAAACTGAAGCTTTCTTT; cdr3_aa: CASSLQAETEAFF
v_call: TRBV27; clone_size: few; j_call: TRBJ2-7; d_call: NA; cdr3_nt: TGTGCCCTTACGCGAGAAGGCGGGTACGAGCAGTACTTC; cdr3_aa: CALTREGGYEQYF
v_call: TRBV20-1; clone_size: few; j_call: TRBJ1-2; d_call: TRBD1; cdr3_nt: TGCATGGGACAGGAACTCTATGGCTACACCTTC; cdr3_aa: CMGQELYGYTF
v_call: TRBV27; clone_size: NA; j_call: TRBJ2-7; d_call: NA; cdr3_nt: TGTGCCAGCAGTTTACGGGCAGCGGAACCTTCCTACGAGCAGTACTTC; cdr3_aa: CASSLRAAEPSYEQYF